Listed here are 25 T cell receptor beta chains from one sample, sequenced in a study of shared clonotypes between healthy human individuals. Here immunoSEQ multiplex PCR was the method, and the copy in TCRdb shows in-frame clones only, minus some. Of some 2.3 million clones in the sample, approximately 93% were seen once. Specimen: naive CD4+ T cells from PBMCs. Subset in this sample: CD45RA+ positively selected. These receptors all stem from a man aged 18 to 29 in good health. Some clones in this sample may be carry-over from other donors' samples.

The chain has TRBV28 and TRBJ2-5; D is undetermined. Germline lookup yields CDR1 MDHEN and CDR2 SYDVKM. V lost 6 bases, J lost 7 bases, and 18 bases lay in between. This CDR3 contains 14 residues. The DNA for the CDR3 is TGTGCCAGCAGACCCGGACCGAGTCTGGTGACCCAGTACTTC. Encoded protein: CASRPGPSLVTQYF.

The chain uses TRBV5-1 and TRBJ2-3; possible D gene TRBD2, 5 bases. Germline CDR1 is SGHRS and CDR2 is YFSETQ. Trimming shortened V by 2 bases and J by 6 bases, and 7 bases separated the two germline ends. The CDR3 contains 12 residues. CDR3 sequence (DNA): TGCGCCAGCAGCTTCGCTAGCGATACGCAGTATTTT. Its translation is CASSFASDTQYF.

This clone has a handful of counts. The chain links TRBV4-1 to TRBJ1-5; possibly TRBD1 for D (5 bases). CDR3 length equals 14 residues. The germline V gene encodes CDR1 MGHRA and CDR2 YSYEKL. Trimming took 4 bases from V and 4 from J, leaving 11 bases between them. CDR3: CASSPQGQNQPQHF. Written as DNA, the CDR3 is TGCGCCAGCAGCCCCCAGGGTCAGAATCAGCCCCAGCATTTT.

This chain joins TRBV28 and TRBJ2-6; D not resolved. The V gene's germline CDR1 is MDHEN and CDR2 SYDVKM. This CDR3 region has 14 residues. The V and J ends lost 8 bases and 0 bases respectively, with 8 bases between them. The CDR3 loop is CASDTPSGANVLTF. The CDR3 DNA follows: TGTGCCAGCGACACCCCCTCTGGGGCCAACGTCCTGACTTTC.

Only one count was recorded for this clone. The V call is TRBV29-1, the J call TRBJ2-1; 10 bases fit TRBD2. The CDR3 is 14 residues long. Per the germline V gene, CDR1 is SQVTM and CDR2 is ANQGSEA. V lost 2 bases, J lost 8 bases, and 6 bases stayed unmatched. Here the CDR3 DNA reads TGCAGCGTTGAATCAGCGGGAGGGATCGATGAGCAGTTCTTC. Translated, it gives CSVESAGGIDEQFF.

Points on this clone: This specimen includes other DNA sequences encoding the same CDR3. The chain carries TRBV5-1 and TRBJ2-2, with D hard to call. The CDR3 runs to 15 residues. Germline values: CDR1 SGHRS, CDR2 YFSETQ. The ends were cut back, 0 bases at V and 2 bases at J, with 8 bases in the middle. Written as DNA, the CDR3 is TGCGCCAGCAGCTTGGGCGGAATTAACACCGGGGAGCTGTTTTTT. It encodes CASSLGGINTGELFF. The whole variable domain, filled in from reference TRBV5-1 and TRBJ2-2, reads KAGVTQTPRYLIKTRGQQVTLSCSPISGHRSVSWYQQTPGQGLQFLFEYFSETQRNKGNFPGRFSGRQFSNSRSEMNVSTLELGDSALYLCASSLGGINTGELFFGEGSRLTVL.

The rearrangement links TRBV2 to TRBJ2-1; 8 bases are a match to TRBD2. This CDR3 is 14 amino acids long. Germline V gene lookup returns CDR1 SNHLY and CDR2 FYNNEI. The junction had 11 bases not matched to a gene; V was cut back by 9 bases and J by 7 bases. The CDR3 bases are TGTGCCAGTCGTCAAGCGGGAGTATCGAATGAGCAGTTCTTC. This codes for CASRQAGVSNEQFF.

The V gene is TRBV27, the J gene TRBJ2-5; 7 nucleotides match TRBD2. Per the germline V gene, CDR1 is MNHEY and CDR2 is SMNVEV (reference sequence). The CDR3 has 19 residues. V gave up 4 bases and J gave up 0 bases; unmatched junction bases: 17. Here the CDR3 reads CASSSYLPPSGRYQETQYF. CDR3 DNA: TGTGCCAGCAGTTCATATCTCCCCCCTAGCGGCAGGTACCAAGAGACCCAGTACTTC.

The CDR3: CASSESRGDGYTF. In DNA, the CDR3 is TGTGCCAGCAGTGAATCTCGTGGGGATGGCTACACCTTC. V gene TRBV6-1 combines with J gene TRBJ1-2; no clear D gene. Germline values: CDR1 MNHNS, CDR2 SASEGT. Trimming removed 2 bases at V and 6 bases at J, with 10 bases between. The CDR3 has 13 residues.

Details on this clone: Other DNA sequences in this sample translate to the same CDR3. The chain combines TRBV28 with TRBJ1-2, with D uncertain. Germline V gene data show CDR1 as MDHEN and CDR2 as SYDVKM. CDR3 length equals 11 residues. V was pared by 3 bases and J by 8 bases, with 7 bases between. The CDR3 region is CASSLVGGYTF. As DNA, the CDR3 is TGTGCCAGCAGTTTGGTAGGAGGCTACACCTTC.

This rearrangement joins TRBV4-2 to TRBJ1-2, with D possibly matching TRBD1 (6 bases). This CDR3 contains 14 residues. The germline CDR1 and CDR2 sequences are LGHNA and YNFKEQ. Trimming left V 3 bases short and J 1 base short, with 9 bases between. The CDR3 loop reads CASSQDSLNYGYTF. The CDR3, as DNA: TGTGCCAGCAGCCAGGACAGCCTTAACTATGGCTACACCTTC.

Written as DNA, the CDR3 is TGTGCCAGTAGCCCAAGCCCCTTCGGGTTAGCGGGAGTCGGTCACGAGCAGTACTTC. Translating gives CASSPSPFGLAGVGHEQYF. The rearrangement uses TRBV19 and TRBJ2-7; 9 positions agree with TRBD2. The V and J ends lost 6 bases and 5 bases, in that order; junction bases with no gene match: 23. The CDR3 has 19 residues. Germline lookup yields CDR1 LNHDA and CDR2 SQIVND (reference sequence). Drawing the rest from reference TRBV19 and TRBJ2-7, the complete variable domain is DGGITQSPKYLFRKEGQNVTLSCEQNLNHDAMYWYRQDPGQGLRLIYYSQIVNDFQKGDIAEGYSVSREKKESFPLTVTSAQKNPTAFYLCASSPSPFGLAGVGHEQYFGPGTRLTVT.

Comments on this clone: Other DNA sequences from this sample encode an identical CDR3 as well. The chain employs TRBV30 and TRBJ1-3; no clear D. Per germline, CDR1 GTSNPN and CDR2 SVGIG (reference sequence). The CDR3 has 13 residues. V was cut by 2 bases and J by 1 base, with 6 bases left in between. The CDR3 DNA follows: TGTGCCTGGAGTCCTGGGTCTGGAAACACCATATATTTT. This sequence encodes CAWSPGSGNTIYF.

The chain joins TRBV5-1 to TRBJ2-3; 7 nucleotides agree with TRBD1. Germline CDR1 and CDR2: SGHRS and YFSETQ. Unmatched junction bases numbered 10, after V lost 4 bases and J lost 8 bases. This CDR3 region has 14 residues. CDR3 amino acids: CASSPGTDRGTQYF. CDR3 nucleotide sequence: TGCGCCAGCAGCCCAGGGACAGATCGGGGTACGCAGTATTTT.

This clone was seen only once. V gene TRBV28 combines with J gene TRBJ2-7; weak D call: TRBD2 (6 bases). The CDR3 is 13 amino acids. V lost 4 bases, J lost 3 bases, and 10 bases lay in between. Germline values: CDR1 MDHEN, CDR2 SYDVKM. CDR3 region: CASSSEGYYEQYF. CDR3 coding DNA: TGTGCCAGCAGTTCGGAGGGGTACTACGAGCAGTACTTC.

The chain couples TRBV30 to TRBJ1-1; 10 nucleotides agree with TRBD1. V was pared by 8 bases and J by 6 bases, with 12 bases of the junction left unmatched. CDR3 length: 14 residues. Germline V gives CDR1 GTSNPN, CDR2 SVGIG (reference sequence). The CDR3 DNA reads as TGTGCCGGGGGGGGGCCGGGACAGGGGTCTGAAGCTTTCTTT. This codes for CAGGGPGQGSEAFF.

The V and J genes are TRBV25-1 and TRBJ2-4; D gene unclear. The germline V gene has CDR1 MGHDK and CDR2 SYGVNS. Between the trimmed V and J ends, which lost 8 bases and 6 bases, there was a span of 2 bases. The CDR3 extends over 9 amino acids. CDR3 sequence: CASVNIQYF. The CDR3 DNA reads TGTGCCAGCGTAAACATTCAGTACTTC. Full variable domain (outside the CDR3, taken from reference TRBV25-1 and TRBJ2-4): EADIYQTPRYLVIGTGKKITLECSQTMGHDKMYWYQQDPGMELHLIHYSYGVNSTEKGDLSSESTVSRIRTEHFPLTLESARPSHTSQYLCASVNIQYFGAGTRLSVL.

V gene TRBV7-2 combines with J gene TRBJ2-7, with 10 nucleotides matching TRBD2. The germline V gene has CDR1 SGHTA and CDR2 FQGNSA. This CDR3 is 16 amino acids long. J gave up 2 bases and V 2 bases, and 6 bases lay outside the gene matches. The CDR3 region has the DNA TGTGCCAGCAGCTTATCTACAACTAGCGGGACCTACGAGCAGTACTTC. This sequence encodes CASSLSTTSGTYEQYF.

The chain is built from TRBV5-4 and TRBJ2-7, with 15 bases lining up with TRBD2. The germline V gene has CDR1 SGHNT and CDR2 YYREEE (reference sequence). This CDR3 spans 15 amino acids. Here the CDR3 DNA reads TGTGCTCTACGGACTAGCGGGAGGGCCGGGGACGAGCAGTACTTC. Translation: CALRTSGRAGDEQYF.

The chain joins TRBV6-4 to TRBJ2-2; 10 positions match TRBD2. V was clipped by 5 bases and J by 1 base; unmatched bases: 4. In germline, CDR1 is MRHNA, CDR2 SNTAGT. The CDR3 is made up of 16 amino acids. The DNA of the CDR3 is TGTGCCAGCAGTCGACTAGCGGGCCAGAACACCGGGGAGCTGTTTTTT. It specifies CASSRLAGQNTGELFF.

In DNA form, the CDR3 reads TGTGCCAGCTCACCACCGGGCAGAGAGGGGACGCAGTTCTTC. Translation gives CASSPPGREGTQFF. This chain joins TRBV18 and TRBJ2-1; D may be TRBD1 or TRBD2 (5 bases each). Germline CDR1 and CDR2: KGHSH and LQKENI. V lost 0 bases and J lost 12, with 15 bases in between. The CDR3 is made up of 14 amino acids.

This rearrangement joins TRBV19 to TRBJ1-2; D not resolved. This CDR3 has 17 residues. Germline V gene data show CDR1 as LNHDA and CDR2 as SQIVND (reference sequence). V was trimmed by 3 bases and J by 4 bases, leaving 21 bases between them. The CDR3 sequence is CASSIRKGWDAGYGYTF. CDR3 DNA sequence: TGTGCCAGTAGTATCCGGAAAGGGTGGGATGCCGGCTATGGCTACACCTTC. Filled out from reference TRBV19 and TRBJ1-2, the complete variable domain reads DGGITQSPKYLFRKEGQNVTLSCEQNLNHDAMYWYRQDPGQGLRLIYYSQIVNDFQKGDIAEGYSVSREKKESFPLTVTSAQKNPTAFYLCASSIRKGWDAGYGYTFGSGTRLTVV.

Notes on this clone: This specimen includes other DNA sequences encoding the same CDR3. The chain's CDR3 is CASSLGLAGLYNEQFF. DNA for the CDR3: TGCGCCAGCAGCTTGGGACTAGCGGGATTATACAATGAGCAGTTCTTC. V and J are TRBV5-1 and TRBJ2-1; 11 nucleotides line up with TRBD2. With V trimmed by 0 bases and J by 4 bases, 3 bases remained unmatched. The CDR3 has 16 residues. Germline V gene lookup returns CDR1 SGHRS and CDR2 YFSETQ.

The chain couples TRBV2 to TRBJ1-3; the D is unclear. This CDR3 is built from 13 residues. From germline, CDR1 is SNHLY and CDR2 FYNNEI. Trimming stripped 7 bases from V and 10 bases from J, with 17 bases between. CDR3 sequence (DNA): TGTGCCAGCAAACTCCAAATTGGAGGTACCATATATTTT. It yields the protein CASKLQIGGTIYF.

The CDR3 spells CASSLGLAGRSTGNEQFF. The CDR3 DNA sequence: TGCGCCAGCAGCCTCGGACTAGCGGGACGCTCGACAGGCAATGAGCAGTTCTTC. V usage is TRBV4-1 and J usage is TRBJ2-1; 12 bases map to TRBD2. Germline CDR1 MGHRA, CDR2 YSYEKL. J was trimmed by 6 bases and V by 4 bases; bases with no gene match: 13. The CDR3 spans 18 residues.